This TCR beta chain was retrieved from a study of cytomegalovirus exposure and HLA in healthy donors. Study overall: Most donors, roughly 82% of roughly 400 genotyped, fell in the Caucasian-associated ancestry cluster. General study points: Reported performance of the classifier showed diagnosis of cytomegalovirus status with high specificity and sensitivity. Investigators reported more than 150 TCR beta chains as tied to cytomegalovirus.

As concerns this clone: What it binds is not known.

In the PCR, 60 Vbeta and 13 Jbeta primers were used. The method was immunoSEQ multiplex PCR; TCRdb's version includes in-frame clones alone and lacks a portion of them. This table has about 130,000 clones, 80% to 85% appearing once. With 6 bases removed from V and 5 bases from J, the gap between germline ends came to 13 bases. Germline V gene data show CDR1 as SEHNR and CDR2 as FQNEAQ (reference sequence). The CDR3 is 13 residues long. The J gene is TRBJ1-1, the V gene TRBV7-9; weak D call: TRBD1 (5 bases). This TCR was sampled from a boy between 10 and 17 years old in good health and CMV-seronegative. Material: PBMCs. The CDR3 loop is CASSPGGATEAFF. The DNA of the CDR3 is TGTGCCAGCAGTCCCGGAGGGGCGACTGAAGCTTTCTTT.